This entry is about one TCR beta chain. Its antigen is unknown. 5'RACE, which relied on constant-segment primers, yielded TCR alpha and TCR beta cDNA libraries carrying sample barcodes and UMIs. TCRdb itself ran the 5' RACE reads through MiXCR, one entry per CDR3 protein. Of a few hundred thousand distinct CDR3 sequences listed, around 15% are singletons. This entry belongs to a study of T-cell memory formation after mild COVID-19. Study overall: TCR clusters were mostly confined to one donor each.

This CDR3 is built from 14 residues. Trimming shortened V by 1 base and J by 5 bases, and 9 bases separated the two germline ends. Germline lookup yields CDR1 LGHDT and CDR2 YNNKEL (reference sequence). Whole-study findings and limits: Researchers found some responding clones in pre-infection memory, a sign that cross-reactive memory joined. A balance of CD4 and CD8 characterized clones contracting day 15 to 85, whereas later expanders leaned CD4+.

The chain uses TRBV3-1 and TRBJ2-4; tentatively, D is TRBD1 (6 bases). The sequenced sample was PBMCs or a T cell subset sorted from them (not recorded which). The clonotype comes from a man between 18 and 35 years old who had mild COVID-19 (a few samples of this study predate the infection). Cell type and time point are not known. CDR3 region: CASSQAGHQNIQYF. In DNA, the CDR3 is TGTGCCAGCAGCCAAGCGGGACATCAAAACATTCAGTACTTC.